This paragraph reports one TCR beta chain. Its antigen is currently unknown. V shed 4 bases, J shed 5 bases, and the junction held 4 bases outside the gene matches. CDR3 length: 12 amino acids. CDR1 and CDR2 (germline): GTSNPN, SVGIG (reference sequence). The sample comes from a study of cytomegalovirus exposure and HLA in healthy donors. Study-wide findings and caveats: Later analysis associated a missense DCLRE1C variant with TCR beta V- and J-gene trimming. Previously analyzed data showed that most TCR beta V segments were productive at a frequency of about 87% or about 30%.

The PCR was carried out with 60 Vbeta primers and 13 Jbeta primers. Only in-frame clones appear in the TCRdb table, and some are missing; sequencing was by immunoSEQ multiplex PCR. The data hold roughly 190,000 clones, with about 83% observed a single time. The clonotype originates from a woman in her fifties or sixties in good health and CMV-seropositive. Sequenced material: PBMCs. The chain couples TRBV30 to TRBJ2-7; 8 positions agree with TRBD1. The CDR3 region has the DNA TGTGCCTGGACGGACAGGGCCCACGAGCAGTACTTC. It translates to CAWTDRAHEQYF.